This T cell receptor (beta chain) was documented in a study of cytomegalovirus exposure and HLA in healthy donors. Study-level results: The authors later found TCR association rates varying by HLA locus, with DRB1 most and HLA-C fewest.

Germline loops: CDR1 SGHDN, CDR2 FVKESK. The CDR3 runs to 12 residues. V gave up 5 bases and J gave up 7 bases, with 9 bases separating them. PCR was performed using 60 Vbeta and 13 Jbeta primers. TCRdb's copy holds only in-frame clones and misses some; the assay was immunoSEQ multiplex PCR. The top ten clones hold roughly 1.2% of a sample with under 150,000 clones, about 82% of them seen once. As to this clone: The antigen remains undetermined.

The material sequenced was PBMCs. The chain carries TRBV14 and TRBJ2-1, with D possibly matching TRBD1 (5 bases). This sequence was found in a boy younger than 18 in good health and CMV-seronegative. The CDR3 sequence: CASSGAVNEQFF. CDR3 DNA sequence: TGTGCCAGCAGCGGGGCGGTGAATGAGCAGTTCTTC.